Below are 21 T cell receptor beta chains sequenced from a single sample in a study of T cells in Graves' hyperthyroidism and ophthalmopathy. Amplification targeted TCR beta CDR3 regions from RNA transcripts. First-round RT-PCR targeting the TCR CDR3 was performed with the HTBI primer set. MiXCR, run by TCRdb on the multiplex PCR reads, gives a single entry per CDR3 protein. This repertoire shows about half a million distinct CDR3 sequences, around 20% found once; its top ten account for more than 25%. The sample was blood. These receptors were collected from a man aged 18 to 30 with Graves' hyperthyroidism.

This clonotype was seen repeatedly, ten times or more. The chain carries TRBV9 and TRBJ1-2; 9 nucleotides line up with TRBD1. CDR3 length equals 15 residues. V dropped 3 bases and J dropped 2; count of bases not matched to a gene: 5. CDR1 is SGDLS, CDR2 YYNGEE, per germline. The CDR3 nucleotides read TGTGCCAGCAGCGCTTGGACAGGGGCCAACTATGGCTACACCTTC. This gives the protein CASSAWTGANYGYTF.

The sample holds many counts of this clonotype. The rearrangement uses TRBV14 and TRBJ2-2; D remains ambiguous. Per the germline V gene, CDR1 is SGHDN and CDR2 is FVKESK. The V and J ends lost 6 bases and 0 bases respectively, with 8 bases between them. The CDR3 covers 14 residues. In nucleotides, the CDR3 is TGTGCCAGCAGACCGGACGCGAACACCGGGGAGCTGTTTTTT. Amino acids: CASRPDANTGELFF.

This clonotype was counted at least ten times. This chain joins TRBV6-1 and TRBJ1-6; TRBD1 is a possible D gene (5 bases). This CDR3 contains 14 residues. The germline CDR1 and CDR2 sequences are MNHNS and SASEGT. The ends were cut back, 7 bases at V and 6 bases at J, with 13 bases in the middle. This chain's CDR3 is CASTLSQGNSPLHF. CDR3 DNA sequence: TGTGCCAGCACTCTCAGCCAGGGTAATTCACCCCTCCACTTT.

This clonotype was observed many times. The chain joins TRBV20-1 to TRBJ1-2, with D unclear. V lost 0 bases to trimming and J lost 3 bases, with 8 bases between them. This CDR3 is 13 amino acids long. Germline V gene data show CDR1 as DFQATT and CDR2 as SNEGSKA (reference sequence). In nucleotides, the CDR3 is TGCAGTGCTAGAGATGAGGATTACTATGGCTACACCTTC. It translates to CSARDEDYYGYTF.

This clonotype was detected a few times. This chain connects TRBV15 to TRBJ2-4, with TRBD2 as a possible D gene (5 bases). The CDR3 has 20 amino acids. The germline gives CDR1 LNHNV, CDR2 YYDKDF (reference sequence). V was cut by 0 bases and J by 0 bases, with 21 bases left in between. CDR3 sequence: CATSRDTPDFGILAKNIQYF. The CDR3, as DNA: TGTGCCACCAGCAGAGATACGCCCGATTTCGGGATTTTAGCCAAAAACATTCAGTACTTC.

This clonotype was recorded at least ten times. The V and J genes are TRBV19 and TRBJ1-2; D uncertain. The V gene lost 7 bases and the J gene lost 0 bases, with 9 bases spanning the gap. Germline assignment: CDR1 LNHDA and CDR2 SQIVND (reference sequence). This CDR3 spans 13 amino acids. In DNA, the CDR3 is TGTGCCAGTACCTTTGCCGCTAACTATGGCTACACCTTC. This gives the protein CASTFAANYGYTF.

The chain uses TRBV4-1 and TRBJ1-3; no clear D gene. Looked up from germline, CDR1 is MGHRA and CDR2 is YSYEKL. The germline V and J ends were trimmed by 0 bases and 0 bases, with 12 bases remaining between them. The CDR3 runs 17 residues. CDR3 protein: CASSQEGGRASGNTIYF. The CDR3, as DNA: TGCGCCAGCAGCCAAGAGGGAGGGAGGGCCTCTGGAAACACCATATATTTT.

This clonotype was seen ten or more times. The V gene is TRBV6-1, the J gene TRBJ1-5; 9 bases map to TRBD1. From germline, CDR1 is MNHNS and CDR2 SASEGT. The CDR3 sequence is 15 residues long. Trimming cost V 5 bases and J 0 bases; bases outside gene matches: 2. The DNA for the CDR3 is TGTGCCAGCAGTACAGGGGGCCTTAGCAATCAGCCCCAGCATTTT. Its translation is CASSTGGLSNQPQHF.

Ten or more counts support this clonotype. The chain carries TRBV12-3 or TRBV12-4 and TRBJ1-2; no clear D. Trimming stripped 5 bases from V and 4 bases from J, with 17 bases between. The CDR3 has 15 amino acids. CDR3 loop: CASSTAAPTTYGYTF. The DNA for the CDR3 is TGTGCCAGCAGTACCGCTGCTCCCACAACCTATGGCTACACCTTC.

Notes on this clonotype: This may come from a read error, since a much larger clone is one base off. The chain couples TRBV30 to TRBJ1-2, with D possibly TRBD1 on 5 matching bases. This CDR3 has 13 residues. Trimming took 2 bases from V and 3 from J, leaving 10 bases between them. Germline V gene sequence: CDR1 GTSNPN, CDR2 SVGIG (reference sequence). The CDR3 loop reads CAWSLRGDYGYTF. The CDR3, as DNA: TGTGCCTGGAGTTTGCGGGGCGACTATGGCTACACCTTC.

This clonotype was counted many times. The chain links TRBV6-5 to TRBJ1-5, with 7 bases fitting TRBD1. This CDR3 spans 15 amino acids. Germline V CDR1 and CDR2: MNHEY, SVGAGI. V lost 10 bases to trimming and J lost 1 base; unmatched junction nucleotides: 10. CDR3 nucleotide sequence: TGTGCCACCGCGAGGGAGGGGGCGAGCAATCAGCCCCAGCATTTT. Residues: CATAREGASNQPQHF.

With regard to this clonotype: This CDR3 is missing its conserved last phenylalanine or tryptophan, likely due to a read error. The CDR3 loop is CACRRTGQNTGELFS. DNA of the CDR3: TGTGCCTGCCGACGGACAGGGCAGAACACCGGGGAGCTGTTTTCT. The V and J genes are TRBV6-1 and TRBJ2-2, with TRBD1 matching over 8 bases. The germline CDR1 and CDR2 sequences are MNHNS and SASEGT. V lost 11 bases to trimming and J lost 1 base; unmatched junction nucleotides: 9. CDR3 length: 15 amino acids.

This clonotype appeared many times. The chain carries TRBV12-3 or TRBV12-4 and TRBJ1-1, with D unclear. The V and J ends lost 3 bases and 8 bases respectively, with 13 bases between them. This CDR3 region has 13 residues. The CDR3 loop reads CASSFGVLLEAFF. In DNA, the CDR3 is TGTGCCAGCAGTTTCGGGGTACTCCTGGAAGCTTTCTTT.

In its sample, this clonotype was seen a few times. The rearrangement uses TRBV12-3 or TRBV12-4 and TRBJ1-2; D call uncertain. V was cut by 3 bases and J by 2 bases, with 19 bases left in between. This CDR3 is built from 17 residues. The CDR3 bases are TGTGCCAGCAGTTTGGAACTCATGTGGGCTGTCAACTATGGCTACACCTTC. Amino acids: CASSLELMWAVNYGYTF.

This clonotype has ten or more counts. The chain combines TRBV4-1 with TRBJ2-5, with TRBD2 matching over 7 bases. CDR3 length: 16 residues. Trimming removed 0 bases from V and 1 base from J; junction bases left unmatched: 5. Germline assignment: CDR1 MGHRA and CDR2 YSYEKL. The CDR3 DNA follows: TGCGCCAGCAGCCAAGAGAGCGGGGTGCTCCAAGAGACCCAGTACTTC. It specifies CASSQESGVLQETQYF.

Regarding this clonotype: One junction end disagrees with the germline gene, perhaps due to a read error. This chain connects TRBV6-5 to TRBJ2-2, with D possibly being TRBD2 (6 bases). This CDR3 spans 14 amino acids. CDR1 is MNHEY, CDR2 SVGAGI, per germline. CDR3 protein: CASSYSADRGEPFF. Here the CDR3 DNA reads TGTGCCAGCAGTTACTCCGCGGATCGCGGGGAGCCGTTTTTT.

This rearrangement joins TRBV6-1 to TRBJ2-7, with 11 bases identical to TRBD2. The J segment lost 5 bases and the V segment lost 8 bases, leaving 14 bases of the junction unmatched. This CDR3 spans 16 amino acids. Germline CDR1 reads MNHNS; CDR2 reads SASEGT. This CDR3 is CASDSVLAGVGNEQYF. DNA of the CDR3: TGTGCCAGCGATTCAGTACTAGCGGGAGTAGGAAACGAGCAGTACTTC.

This clonotype has only one observation. A much larger clone lies a single base off, so this may be a read error. The chain links TRBV7-6 to TRBJ2-7; 9 positions agree with TRBD1. Germline-derived CDR1 and CDR2 are SGHVS and FNYEAQ. The CDR3 totals 15 residues. The CDR3 protein is CASRAGTGWFDEHYF. The CDR3 region has the DNA TGTGCCAGCAGGGCCGGGACAGGGTGGTTCGACGAGCACTACTTC.

The chain recombines TRBV6-1 with TRBJ1-5; the D gene is possibly TRBD1 (6 bases). In germline, CDR1 is MNHNS, CDR2 SASEGT. This CDR3 is built from 17 residues. Trimming left V 4 bases short and J 1 base short, with 17 bases between. CDR3 DNA sequence: TGTGCCAGCAGTGGTACTACGAGGGGGTTCAGCAATCAGCCCCAGCATTTT. It translates to CASSGTTRGFSNQPQHF.

This clonotype appeared many times. The chain employs TRBV5-4 and TRBJ1-1; D perhaps matches TRBD1 (6 bases). CDR3 length equals 15 residues. V was cut by 2 bases and J by 8 bases, with 19 bases left in between. Germline-derived CDR1 and CDR2 are SGHNT and YYREEE (reference sequence). The CDR3: CASSFRGGGDGEAFF. The CDR3 DNA follows: TGTGCCAGCAGCTTTAGGGGGGGCGGGGACGGAGAAGCTTTCTTT.

This clonotype appeared many times. The rearrangement links TRBV15 to TRBJ1-2; 8 nucleotides agree with TRBD1. Trimming removed 0 bases from V and 7 bases from J; junction bases left unmatched: 16. The CDR3 contains 18 residues. Germline CDR1 reads LNHNV; CDR2 reads YYDKDF (reference sequence). The CDR3 DNA follows: TGTGCCACCAGCAGAGATCGGGCAGGGGGCGCAGTCAGCGGTGGCTACACCTTC. Its translation is CATSRDRAGGAVSGGYTF.